The present TCR beta chain was sequenced within a study of cytomegalovirus exposure and HLA in healthy donors. Turning to the study itself: HLA-typed donors were the source of some 85 million unique TCRs, which an early data release held.

The CDR3 has 14 amino acids. Germline V gene lookup returns CDR1 SNHLY and CDR2 FYNNEI. V gave up 3 bases and J gave up 2 bases, with 11 bases separating them. Amplification used 60 Vbeta primers and 13 Jbeta primers. Measured with immunoSEQ multiplex PCR; TCRdb has only the in-frame clones, and not every one. Of approximately 150,000 clones in the sample, 77% were seen once. This clonotype originated in a woman younger than 45 in good health and CMV-seropositive. Sequenced material: PBMCs. V usage is TRBV2 and J usage is TRBJ2-7, with D perhaps matching TRBD1 (5 bases). CDR3 loop: CASSDGAVTYEQYF. The CDR3 DNA sequence: TGTGCCAGCAGTGATGGGGCTGTCACCTACGAGCAGTACTTC.